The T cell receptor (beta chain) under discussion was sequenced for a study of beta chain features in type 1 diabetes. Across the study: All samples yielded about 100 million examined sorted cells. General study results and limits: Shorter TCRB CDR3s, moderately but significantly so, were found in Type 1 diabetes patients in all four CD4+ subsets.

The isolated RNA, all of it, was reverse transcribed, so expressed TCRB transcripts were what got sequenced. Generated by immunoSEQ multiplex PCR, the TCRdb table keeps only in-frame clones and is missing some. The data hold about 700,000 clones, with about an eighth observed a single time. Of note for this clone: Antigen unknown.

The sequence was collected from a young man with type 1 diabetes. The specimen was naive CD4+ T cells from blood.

CDR3 sequence: CASSLSWGNEKLFF. Here the CDR3 DNA reads TGTGCCAGCAGTTTATCGTGGGGGAATGAAAAACTGTTTTTT. This sequence joins TRBV27 and TRBJ1-4; D is perhaps TRBD1 (5 bases). There are 14 residues in the CDR3. V was cut by 0 bases and J by 5 bases, with 7 bases left in between. From germline, CDR1 is MNHEY and CDR2 SMNVEV (reference sequence).